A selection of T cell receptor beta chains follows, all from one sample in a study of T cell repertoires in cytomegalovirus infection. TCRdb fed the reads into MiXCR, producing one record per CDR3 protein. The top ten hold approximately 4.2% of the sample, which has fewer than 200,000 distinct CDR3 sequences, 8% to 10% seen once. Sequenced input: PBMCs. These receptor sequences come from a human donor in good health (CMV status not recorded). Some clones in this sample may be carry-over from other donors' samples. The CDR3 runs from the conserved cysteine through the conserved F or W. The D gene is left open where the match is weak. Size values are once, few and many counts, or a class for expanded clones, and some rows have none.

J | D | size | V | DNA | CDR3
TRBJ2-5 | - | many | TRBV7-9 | TGTGCCAGCAGCTCCCGGGCCAAAGGAGAGACCCAGTACTTC | CASSSRAKGETQYF
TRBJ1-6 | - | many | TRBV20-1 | TGCAGTGCTAGCAGGCAGGAACTCTCACCCCTCCACTTT | CSASRQELSPLHF
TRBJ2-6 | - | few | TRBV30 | TGTGCCTGGACAGGACAGACCGGGGCCAACGTCCTGACTTTC | CAWTGQTGANVLTF
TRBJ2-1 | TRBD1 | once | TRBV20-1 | TGCAGTGCTAGAGAATGGGACAGGGGAACTTCCTACAATGAGCAGTTCTTC | CSAREWDRGTSYNEQFF
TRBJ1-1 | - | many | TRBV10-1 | TGCGCCAGCAGTGAGAATCCGGGTAGCGCTGAAGCTTTCTTT | CASSENPGSAEAFF
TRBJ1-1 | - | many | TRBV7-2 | TGTGCCAGCAGCTTCCCGAAGAACTTGGCTTTCTTT | CASSFPKNLAFF
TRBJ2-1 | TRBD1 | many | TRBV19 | TGTGCCAGTACACCACGGACAGGACAGTGGTTCTTC | CASTPRTGQWFF
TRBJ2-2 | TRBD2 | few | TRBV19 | TGTGCCAGTAGAAAGCGGGGGGATCCGAACACCGGGGAGCTGTTTTTT | CASRKRGDPNTGELFF
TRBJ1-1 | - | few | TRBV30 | TGTGCCTGGAGAAGGGTCGGAACTTTCTTT | CAWRRVGTFF
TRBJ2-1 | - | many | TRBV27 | TGTGCCAGCAGTTTATTAAGCTGGGGAGAGCAGTTCTTC | CASSLLSWGEQFF
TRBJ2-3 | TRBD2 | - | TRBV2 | TGTGCCAGCAGTGTCGGACTAGATAGCACAGATACGCAGTATTTT | CASSVGLDSTDTQYF
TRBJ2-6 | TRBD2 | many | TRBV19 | TGTGCCAGCCAAGGGGAGGGTCCTGGGGCCAACGTCCTGACTTTC | CASQGEGPGANVLTF
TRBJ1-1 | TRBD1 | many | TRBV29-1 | TGCAGCGTTGATCAGGCAGGGGGACCCACTGAAGCTTTCTTT | CSVDQAGGPTEAFF
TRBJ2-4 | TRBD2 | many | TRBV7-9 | TGTGCCAGCAGCTTAGGAGCGGGCCTAGCGGGAACCATCCTCGAAAACATTCAGTACTTC | CASSLGAGLAGTILENIQYF
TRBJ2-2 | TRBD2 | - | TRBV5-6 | TGTGCCAGCAGCACCTTTTTTTCCGGGACTAGGGAGACCGGGGAGCTGTTTTTT | CASSTFFSGTRETGELFF
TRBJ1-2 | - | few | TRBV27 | TGTGCCAGCAGCGACAGGTTCGGTGGCTACACCTTC | CASSDRFGGYTF
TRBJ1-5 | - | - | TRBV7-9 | TGTGCCAGCAGCTTCTCCAGGGGCGATCAGCCCCAGCATTTT | CASSFSRGDQPQHF
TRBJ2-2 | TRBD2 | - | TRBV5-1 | TGCGCCAGCAGCTTAGCGGGAGGCGTCACCGGGGAGCTGTTTTTT | CASSLAGGVTGELFF
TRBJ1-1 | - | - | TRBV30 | TGTGCCTGGAGTGTACGGCGGACGAACACTGAAGCTTTCTTT | CAWSVRRTNTEAFF
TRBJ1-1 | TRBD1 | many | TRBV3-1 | TGTGCCAGCAGCGAAGGGACAGTGAACACTGAAGCTTTCTTT | CASSEGTVNTEAFF
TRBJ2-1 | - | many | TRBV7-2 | TGTGCCAGCAGCTTAGTTCTTATGGGTGAGCAGTTCTTC | CASSLVLMGEQFF
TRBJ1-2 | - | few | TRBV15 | TGTGCCACCAGCAGAGGACAGGCCCTTAACTATGGCTACACCTTC | CATSRGQALNYGYTF
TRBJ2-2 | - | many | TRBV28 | TGTGCCAGCAGTTTTCTTGGGGGAACGAACACCGGGGAGCTGTTTTTT | CASSFLGGTNTGELFF
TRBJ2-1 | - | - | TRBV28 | TGTGCCAGCAGTTTAAGTATTAGCCCGAATGAGCAGTTCTTC | CASSLSISPNEQFF
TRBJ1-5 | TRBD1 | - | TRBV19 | TGTGCCAGTAGTACCGGACAGGGTGCCGGTCAGCCCCAGCATTTT | CASSTGQGAGQPQHF
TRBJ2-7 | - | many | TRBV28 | TGTGCCAGCACGCGCCAGTTTAGGGACTACGAGCAGTACTTC | CASTRQFRDYEQYF
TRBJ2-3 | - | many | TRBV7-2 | TGTGCCAGCAGCTCGGGCCGGCCGTCAGATACGCAGTATTTT | CASSSGRPSDTQYF
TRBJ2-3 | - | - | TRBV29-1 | TGCAGCGTTGCCGGGACACGCCATCGCACAGATACGCAGTATTTT | CSVAGTRHRTDTQYF
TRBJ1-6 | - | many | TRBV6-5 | TGTGCCAGCAGTTACGTTTACGAGAATAATTCACCCCTCCACTTT | CASSYVYENNSPLHF
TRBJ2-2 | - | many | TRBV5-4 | TGTGCCAGCAGTTGGAGTTACGACACCGGGGAGCTGTTTTTT | CASSWSYDTGELFF
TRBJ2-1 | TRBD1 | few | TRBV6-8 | TGTGCCAGCAGTGACCCGGGACAGGGGCAGCATGAGCAGTTCTTC | CASSDPGQGQHEQFF
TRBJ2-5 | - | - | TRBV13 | TGTGCCAGCAGCCTAGGACATAGGCACCAAGAGACCCAGTACTTC | CASSLGHRHQETQYF
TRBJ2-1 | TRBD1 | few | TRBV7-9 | TGTGCCAGCAACAAAGGGACCGGGACAGGGAGGTATGAGCAGTTCTTC | CASNKGTGTGRYEQFF
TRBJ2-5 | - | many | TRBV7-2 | TGTGCCAGCAGCTTATTCGGGGTAGTGAAAGAGACCCAGTACTTC | CASSLFGVVKETQYF
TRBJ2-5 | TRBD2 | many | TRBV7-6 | TGTGCCAGCAGCTCCCTAGCGGGGGGTATCGAGACCCAGTACTTC | CASSSLAGGIETQYF
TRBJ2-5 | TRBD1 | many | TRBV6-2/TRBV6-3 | TGTGCCAGCAGTAACCGACAGGGCCAAGAGACCCAGTACTTC | CASSNRQGQETQYF
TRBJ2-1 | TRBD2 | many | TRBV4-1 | TGCGCCAGCAGCCAAGATCTAGCGGGGGGTTCTGGGCAGTTCTTC | CASSQDLAGGSGQFF
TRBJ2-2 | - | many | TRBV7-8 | TGTGCCAGCAGCTTATTCGCCGGGGAGCTGTTTTTT | CASSLFAGELFF
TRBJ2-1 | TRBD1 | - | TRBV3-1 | TGTGCCAGCAGGCCCGGGACAGGATACAATGAGCAGTTCTTC | CASRPGTGYNEQFF